The rows below give T cell receptor beta chains drawn from one sample of a study of CD8 T cells in ankylosing spondylitis. TCRdb itself ran the 5' RACE reads through MiXCR, one entry per CDR3 protein. Here the sample spans around 770,000 distinct CDR3 sequences, roughly 19% being singletons. Sequenced sample: blood, either unsorted or a sorted T cell fraction (not recorded which). These receptors were obtained from a male donor with ankylosing spondylitis. The CDR3 runs from the conserved cysteine through the conserved F or W. The order of the fields is D gene, clone size, J gene, V gene, CDR3 protein, CDR3 DNA. A D gene is named only where the DNA matches it firmly. Clone size appears in some rows only: once, few, many, or a class for an expanded clone.

-,-,TRBJ2-5,TRBV5-1,CASSLATVIETQYF,TGCGCCAGCAGCTTGGCGACAGTAATCGAGACCCAGTACTTC
-,few,TRBJ2-7,TRBV3-1,CASSQGVAEGGEQYF,TGTGCCAGCAGCCAAGGTGTAGCGGAGGGGGGCGAGCAGTACTTC
-,-,TRBJ1-2,TRBV4-1,CASSQDPLGGYGYTF,TGCGCCAGCAGCCAAGACCCCCTAGGTGGCTATGGCTACACCTTC
-,-,TRBJ2-1,TRBV7-2,CASSPEAGYYNEQFF,TGTGCCAGCAGCCCAGAGGCGGGGTACTACAATGAGCAGTTCTTC
-,-,TRBJ2-7,TRBV4-2,CASSQALADSYEQYF,TGTGCCAGCAGCCAGGCATTAGCGGACTCCTACGAGCAGTACTTC
TRBD1,-,TRBJ1-4,TRBV11-2,CASSLGAGQGNEKLFF,TGTGCCAGCAGCTTAGGGGCCGGACAGGGTAACGAAAAACTGTTTTTT
-,-,TRBJ2-7,TRBV4-1,CASSHPLVSEQYF,TGCGCCAGCAGCCACCCCCTAGTAAGCGAGCAGTACTTC
TRBD1,-,TRBJ2-5,TRBV29-1,CSVEFRDRGETQYF,TGCAGCGTTGAATTTCGGGACAGGGGAGAGACCCAGTACTTC
TRBD1,few,TRBJ2-6,TRBV7-3,CASSLGQGVPTGANVLTF,TGTGCCAGCAGCTTGGGACAGGGGGTTCCTACTGGGGCCAACGTCCTGACTTTC
-,-,TRBJ2-5,TRBV29-1,CSATARALVQETQYF,TGCAGCGCCACTGCTCGGGCGTTGGTTCAAGAGACCCAGTACTTC
-,-,TRBJ2-2,TRBV3-1,CASSQYSLGELFF,TGTGCCAGCAGCCAATACTCGTTAGGGGAGCTGTTTTTT
TRBD2,-,TRBJ2-1,TRBV10-3,CAISSGLAGVDEQFF,TGTGCCATCAGCTCCGGACTAGCGGGAGTGGATGAGCAGTTCTTC
TRBD1,-,TRBJ2-3,TRBV20-1,CSALTGGGDTQYF,TGCAGTGCTCTAACAGGGGGCGGAGATACGCAGTATTTT
-,-,TRBJ1-1,TRBV11-2,CASNSWRVGEAFF,TGTGCCAGCAACTCGTGGAGGGTCGGTGAAGCTTTCTTT